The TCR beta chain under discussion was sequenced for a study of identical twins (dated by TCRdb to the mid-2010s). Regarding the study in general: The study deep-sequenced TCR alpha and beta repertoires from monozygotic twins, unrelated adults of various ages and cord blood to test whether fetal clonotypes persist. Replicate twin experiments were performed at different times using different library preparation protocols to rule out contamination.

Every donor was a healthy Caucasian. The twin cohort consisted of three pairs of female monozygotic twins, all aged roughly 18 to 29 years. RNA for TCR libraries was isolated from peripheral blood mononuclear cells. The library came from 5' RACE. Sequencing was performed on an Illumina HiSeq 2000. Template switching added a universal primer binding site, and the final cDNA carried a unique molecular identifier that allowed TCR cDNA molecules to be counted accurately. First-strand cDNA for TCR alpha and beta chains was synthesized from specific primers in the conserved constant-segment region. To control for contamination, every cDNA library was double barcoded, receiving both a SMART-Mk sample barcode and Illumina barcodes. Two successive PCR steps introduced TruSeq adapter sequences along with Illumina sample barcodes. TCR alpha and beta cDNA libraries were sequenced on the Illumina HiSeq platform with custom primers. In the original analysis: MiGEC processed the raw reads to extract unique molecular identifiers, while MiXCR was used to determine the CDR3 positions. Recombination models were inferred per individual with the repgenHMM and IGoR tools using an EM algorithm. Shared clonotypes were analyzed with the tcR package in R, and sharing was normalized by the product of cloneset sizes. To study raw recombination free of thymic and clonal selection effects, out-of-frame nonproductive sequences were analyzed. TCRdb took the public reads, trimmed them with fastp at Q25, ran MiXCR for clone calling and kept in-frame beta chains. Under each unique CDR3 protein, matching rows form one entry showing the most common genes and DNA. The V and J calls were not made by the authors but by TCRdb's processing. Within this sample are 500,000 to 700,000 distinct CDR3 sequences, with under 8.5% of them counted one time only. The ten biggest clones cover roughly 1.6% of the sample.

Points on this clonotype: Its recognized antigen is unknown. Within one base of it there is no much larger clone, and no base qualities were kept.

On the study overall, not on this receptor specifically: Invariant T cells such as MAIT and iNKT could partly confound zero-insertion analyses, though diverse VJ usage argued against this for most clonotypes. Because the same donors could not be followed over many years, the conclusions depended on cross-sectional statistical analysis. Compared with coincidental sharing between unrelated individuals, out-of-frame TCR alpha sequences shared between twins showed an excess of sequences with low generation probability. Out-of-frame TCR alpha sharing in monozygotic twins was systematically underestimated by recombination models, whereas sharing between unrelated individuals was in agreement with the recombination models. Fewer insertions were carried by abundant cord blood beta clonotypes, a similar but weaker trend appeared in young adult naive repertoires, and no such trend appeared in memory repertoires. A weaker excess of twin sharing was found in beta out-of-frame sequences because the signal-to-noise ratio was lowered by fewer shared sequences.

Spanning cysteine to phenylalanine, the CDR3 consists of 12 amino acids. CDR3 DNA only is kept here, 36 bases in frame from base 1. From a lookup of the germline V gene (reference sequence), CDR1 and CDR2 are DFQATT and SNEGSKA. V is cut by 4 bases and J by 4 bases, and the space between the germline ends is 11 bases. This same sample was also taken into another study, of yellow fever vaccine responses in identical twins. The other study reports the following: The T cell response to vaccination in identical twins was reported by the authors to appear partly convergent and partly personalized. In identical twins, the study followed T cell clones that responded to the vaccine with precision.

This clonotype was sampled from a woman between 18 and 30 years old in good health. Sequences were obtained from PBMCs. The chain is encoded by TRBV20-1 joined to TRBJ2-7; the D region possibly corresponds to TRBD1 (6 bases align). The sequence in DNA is TGCAGTGCTATAAAGGGGGAGTACGAGCAGTACTTC. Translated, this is CSAIKGEYEQYF.